Listed below are T cell receptor beta chains from one sample, sequenced in a study of OX40 agonist ivuxolimab in advanced cancers. This table comes from immunoSEQ multiplex PCR, and its TCRdb copy is limited to in-frame clones, with some not included. The sample lists about 100,000 clones, 90% to 95% occurring once. The specimen was CD4+ or CD8+ T cells sorted from blood, collected in a trial of the OX40 agonist ivuxolimab. All receptors come from an adult with an advanced solid tumor such as melanoma, head and neck, liver or kidney cancer. Each CDR3 is given with its conserved first and last residue. D genes are given only for firm matches. Size is omitted from some rows. Given values are once, few, many or a class for expanded clones.

DNA: TGTGCCAGCAGTTACGGGACTAGCGGGTACAATGAGCAGTTCTTC; CDR3: CASSYGTSGYNEQFF; V: TRBV27; size: NA; J: TRBJ2-1; D: TRBD2
DNA: TGTGCCAGCAGCACGACAGGGGAACCTAGCACAGATACGCAGTATTTT; CDR3: CASSTTGEPSTDTQYF; V: TRBV7-8; size: NA; J: TRBJ2-3; D: TRBD1
DNA: TGTGCCAGCAGCTTATCCGTCGGCCGGAATGAGCAGTTCTTC; CDR3: CASSLSVGRNEQFF; V: TRBV7-2; size: NA; J: TRBJ2-1; D: NA
DNA: TGTGCCAGCAGTTTATCCAGGGGGCCCCTCGGTCCCCCCCTCCACTTT; CDR3: CASSLSRGPLGPPLHF; V: TRBV27; size: NA; J: TRBJ1-6; D: TRBD1
DNA: TGTGCCAGCAGTGAAGGTGGGCCAGCTAACTATGGCTACACCTTC; CDR3: CASSEGGPANYGYTF; V: TRBV6-1; size: once; J: TRBJ1-2; D: NA
DNA: TGTGCCAGCAGCCCCGCATGGCCGTCCTACGAGCAGTACTTC; CDR3: CASSPAWPSYEQYF; V: TRBV9; size: NA; J: TRBJ2-7; D: NA
DNA: TGTGCCAGCAGGTCACCGGGCCACCAGGAAGCTTTCTTT; CDR3: CASRSPGHQEAFF; V: TRBV6-5; size: NA; J: TRBJ1-1; D: NA
DNA: TGTGCCAGCAGTTCGGGACTAGCGGGGTCACCCTCCTACGAGCAGTACTTC; CDR3: CASSSGLAGSPSYEQYF; V: TRBV14; size: once; J: TRBJ2-7; D: TRBD2
DNA: TGTGCCATCAGTGACAGGGAAAAGGAAGAAGCTTTCTTT; CDR3: CAISDREKEEAFF; V: TRBV10-3; size: NA; J: TRBJ1-1; D: NA
DNA: TGTGCCAGCAGCGTAGACCTTATGGGTGGCTACACCTTC; CDR3: CASSVDLMGGYTF; V: TRBV9; size: once; J: TRBJ1-2; D: NA
DNA: TGTGCCAGCGGATCACATGAACGAGAGACCCAGTACTTC; CDR3: CASGSHERETQYF; V: TRBV4-2; size: NA; J: TRBJ2-5; D: NA
DNA: TGCAGCGTTGCTGAGATCTTCGGAGCCTATGGCTACACCTTC; CDR3: CSVAEIFGAYGYTF; V: TRBV29-1; size: NA; J: TRBJ1-2; D: NA
DNA: TGTGCCAGCAGCCAAGAGGGGGGAGTTACCGGGGAGCTGTTTTTT; CDR3: CASSQEGGVTGELFF; V: TRBV14; size: NA; J: TRBJ2-2; D: NA
DNA: TGCGCCAGCAGCCAAGGACTAGCGGGGACCTACGAGCAGTACTTC; CDR3: CASSQGLAGTYEQYF; V: TRBV4-1; size: NA; J: TRBJ2-7; D: TRBD2
DNA: TGTGCTAGTGGTTTGTCCAGCTACGAGCAGTACTTC; CDR3: CASGLSSYEQYF; V: TRBV12-5; size: NA; J: TRBJ2-7; D: NA
DNA: TGTGCCAGCAGCCAAGATACGGCTACGCAGTTCTTC; CDR3: CASSQDTATQFF; V: TRBV14; size: NA; J: TRBJ2-1; D: NA
DNA: TGTGCCAGCAGCCATCAACACGAGCAGTACTTC; CDR3: CASSHQHEQYF; V: TRBV7-9; size: NA; J: TRBJ2-7; D: NA
DNA: TGTGCCAGTAGTATAGTTTCCAGTAAGCCCCAGCATTTT; CDR3: CASSIVSSKPQHF; V: TRBV19; size: NA; J: TRBJ1-5; D: NA
DNA: TGTGCCAGCAGCGCCTTAACAGGGGGCGGCACTGAAGCTTTCTTT; CDR3: CASSALTGGGTEAFF; V: TRBV9; size: NA; J: TRBJ1-1; D: TRBD1
DNA: TGTGCCAGCAGCACGGGGAGACTAGGAACAGATACGCAGTATTTT; CDR3: CASSTGRLGTDTQYF; V: TRBV11-2; size: NA; J: TRBJ2-3; D: NA
DNA: TGTGCCAGCAGCTTGGGGGGGACAGGCTACGAGCAGTACTTC; CDR3: CASSLGGTGYEQYF; V: TRBV11-2; size: NA; J: TRBJ2-7; D: NA
DNA: TGTGCCAGCAGTTTCTCATTTGGGCAGAAAACTAACTATGGCTACACCTTC; CDR3: CASSFSFGQKTNYGYTF; V: TRBV27; size: once; J: TRBJ1-2; D: NA
DNA: TGTGCCAGCAGCCAAGAAAGGGCACAGACCCGGCAGTACTTC; CDR3: CASSQERAQTRQYF; V: TRBV4-2; size: NA; J: TRBJ2-7; D: NA
DNA: TGTGCCAGCAGCCCCGGACGTTTCTACGAGCAGTACTTC; CDR3: CASSPGRFYEQYF; V: TRBV7-2; size: NA; J: TRBJ2-7; D: NA
DNA: TGTGCCAGTAGTATACTCACTAGCGGGAGGGTGCAAGAGACCCAGTACTTC; CDR3: CASSILTSGRVQETQYF; V: TRBV19; size: NA; J: TRBJ2-5; D: TRBD2
DNA: TGTGCCAGCAGTGTAGGACTCTATCACGCCGGGGAGCTGTTTTTT; CDR3: CASSVGLYHAGELFF; V: TRBV6-4; size: NA; J: TRBJ2-2; D: NA
DNA: TGTGCCAGCAGTTTATCGCGGGGGCCAGCTTTCTTT; CDR3: CASSLSRGPAFF; V: TRBV27; size: once; J: TRBJ1-1; D: NA
DNA: TGTGCCAGCAGCTATCCAGGGACCTATGGCTACACCTTC; CDR3: CASSYPGTYGYTF; V: TRBV7-8; size: NA; J: TRBJ1-2; D: NA
DNA: TGTGCCTGGAGTGTACGGAAGGACCTGCGGAATGAGCAGTTCTTC; CDR3: CAWSVRKDLRNEQFF; V: TRBV30; size: NA; J: TRBJ2-1; D: NA
DNA: TGTGCCTGGAGTGTAGATCTTTGGCGGGAGCGTCTGTACAATGAGCAGTTCTTC; CDR3: CAWSVDLWRERLYNEQFF; V: TRBV30; size: once; J: TRBJ2-1; D: TRBD2
DNA: TGTGCCAGCCTGGGGGTTATACAGGCTTTGAATTCACCCCTCCACTTT; CDR3: CASLGVIQALNSPLHF; V: TRBV2; size: NA; J: TRBJ1-6; D: NA
DNA: TGTGCCAGCAGCCCGGGACTAGCGGACGGTTGGGAGCAGTACTTC; CDR3: CASSPGLADGWEQYF; V: TRBV6-6; size: NA; J: TRBJ2-7; D: TRBD2
DNA: TGTGCCAGCAGCATGGGACTAGCGGGCTACGAGCAGTACTTC; CDR3: CASSMGLAGYEQYF; V: TRBV11-2; size: few; J: TRBJ2-7; D: TRBD2